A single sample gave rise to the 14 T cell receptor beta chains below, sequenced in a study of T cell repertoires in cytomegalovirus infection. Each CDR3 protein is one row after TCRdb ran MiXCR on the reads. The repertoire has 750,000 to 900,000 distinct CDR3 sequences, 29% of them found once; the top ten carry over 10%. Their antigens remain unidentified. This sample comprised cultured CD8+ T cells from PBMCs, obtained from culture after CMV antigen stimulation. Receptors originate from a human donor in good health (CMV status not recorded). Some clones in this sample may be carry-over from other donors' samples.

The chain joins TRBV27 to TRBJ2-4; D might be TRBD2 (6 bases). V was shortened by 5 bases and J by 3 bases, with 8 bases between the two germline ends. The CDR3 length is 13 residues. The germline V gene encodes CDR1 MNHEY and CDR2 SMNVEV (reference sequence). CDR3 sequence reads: CASSPRGKNIQYF. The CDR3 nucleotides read TGTGCCAGCAGTCCGCGGGGCAAAAACATTCAGTACTTC.

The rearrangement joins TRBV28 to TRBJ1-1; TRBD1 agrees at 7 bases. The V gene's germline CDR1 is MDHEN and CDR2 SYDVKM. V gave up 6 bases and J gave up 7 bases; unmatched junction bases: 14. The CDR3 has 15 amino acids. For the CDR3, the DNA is TGTGCCAGCAGGACCAAGACAGGGTGGATTAGTGAAGCTTTCTTT. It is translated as CASRTKTGWISEAFF.

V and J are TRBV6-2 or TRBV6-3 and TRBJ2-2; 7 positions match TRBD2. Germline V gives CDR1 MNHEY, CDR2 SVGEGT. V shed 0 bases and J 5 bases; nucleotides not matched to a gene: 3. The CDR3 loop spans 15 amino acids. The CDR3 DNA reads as TGTGCCAGCAGTTACTCTACAGCGGGGACCGGGGAGCTGTTTTTT. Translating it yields CASSYSTAGTGELFF.

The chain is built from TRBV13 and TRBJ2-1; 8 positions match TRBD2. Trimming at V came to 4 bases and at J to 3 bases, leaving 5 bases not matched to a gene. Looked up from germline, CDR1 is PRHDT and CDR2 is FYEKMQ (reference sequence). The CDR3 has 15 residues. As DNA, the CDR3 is TGTGCCAGCAGCTCGAGGACTAGCCGCTACAATGAGCAGTTCTTC. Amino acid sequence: CASSSRTSRYNEQFF.

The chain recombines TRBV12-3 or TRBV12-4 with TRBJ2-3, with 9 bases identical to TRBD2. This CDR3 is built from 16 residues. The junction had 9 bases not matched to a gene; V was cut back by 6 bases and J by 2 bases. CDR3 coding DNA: TGTGCCAGCAGCCTCGTTCTAGCGGGGTTCACAGATACGCAGTATTTT. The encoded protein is CASSLVLAGFTDTQYF.

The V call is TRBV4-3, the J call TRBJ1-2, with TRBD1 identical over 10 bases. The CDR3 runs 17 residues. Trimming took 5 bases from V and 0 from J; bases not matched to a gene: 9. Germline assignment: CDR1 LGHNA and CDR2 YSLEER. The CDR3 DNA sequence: TGCGCCAGCAGCTTTGACAGGGGGCCCATGACTAACTATGGCTACACCTTC. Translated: CASSFDRGPMTNYGYTF.

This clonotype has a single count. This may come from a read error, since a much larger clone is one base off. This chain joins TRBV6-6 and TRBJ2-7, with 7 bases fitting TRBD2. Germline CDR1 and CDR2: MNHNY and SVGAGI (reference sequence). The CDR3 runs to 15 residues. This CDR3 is CASSNSMGGAYEQYF. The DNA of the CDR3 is TGTGCCAGCAGTAACTCGATGGGAGGGGCCTACGAGCAGTACTTC.

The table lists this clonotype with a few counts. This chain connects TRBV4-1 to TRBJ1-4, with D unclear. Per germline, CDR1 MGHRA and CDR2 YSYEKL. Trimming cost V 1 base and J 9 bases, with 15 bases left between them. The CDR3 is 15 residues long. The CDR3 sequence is CASSQVNESRQKLFF. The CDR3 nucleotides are TGCGCCAGCAGCCAAGTGAACGAGTCTCGTCAAAAACTGTTTTTT.

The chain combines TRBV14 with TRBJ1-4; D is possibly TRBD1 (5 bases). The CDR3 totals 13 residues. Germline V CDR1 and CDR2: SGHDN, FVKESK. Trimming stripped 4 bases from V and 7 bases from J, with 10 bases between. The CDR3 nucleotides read TGTGCCAGCAGCCGAGGACACCTTGAAAAACTGTTTTTT. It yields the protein CASSRGHLEKLFF.

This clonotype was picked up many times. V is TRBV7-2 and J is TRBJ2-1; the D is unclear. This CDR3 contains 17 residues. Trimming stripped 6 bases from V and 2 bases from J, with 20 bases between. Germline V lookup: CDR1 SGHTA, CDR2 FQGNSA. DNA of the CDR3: TGTGCCAGCAGTCAAAAGATGTTAACCCCCGCCTACAATGAGCAGTTCTTC. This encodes CASSQKMLTPAYNEQFF.

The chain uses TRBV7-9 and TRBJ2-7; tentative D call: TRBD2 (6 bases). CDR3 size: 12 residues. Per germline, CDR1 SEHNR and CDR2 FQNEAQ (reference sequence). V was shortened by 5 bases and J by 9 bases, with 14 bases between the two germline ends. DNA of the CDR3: TGTGCCAGCAGCCCAGGAGGGCCCTGGCAGTACTTC. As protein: CASSPGGPWQYF.

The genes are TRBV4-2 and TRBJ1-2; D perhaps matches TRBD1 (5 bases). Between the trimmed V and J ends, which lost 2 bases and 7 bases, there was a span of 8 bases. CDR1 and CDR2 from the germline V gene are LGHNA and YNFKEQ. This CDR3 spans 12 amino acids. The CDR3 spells CASSQLTGGYTF. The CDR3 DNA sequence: TGTGCCAGCAGCCAACTCACAGGTGGCTACACCTTC.

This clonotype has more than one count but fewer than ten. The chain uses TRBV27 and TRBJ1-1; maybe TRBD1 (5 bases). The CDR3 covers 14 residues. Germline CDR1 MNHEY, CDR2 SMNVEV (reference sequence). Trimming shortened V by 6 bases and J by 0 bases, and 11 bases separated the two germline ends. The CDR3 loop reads CASSQGIMNTEAFF. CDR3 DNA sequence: TGTGCCAGCAGCCAGGGCATTATGAACACTGAAGCTTTCTTT.

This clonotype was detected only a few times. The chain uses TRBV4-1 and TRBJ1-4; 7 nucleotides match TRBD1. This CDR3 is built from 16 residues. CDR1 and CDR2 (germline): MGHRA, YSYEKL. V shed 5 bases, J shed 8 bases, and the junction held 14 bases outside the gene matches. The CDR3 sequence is CASSDRSTGSREKLFF. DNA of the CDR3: TGCGCCAGCAGCGACCGATCGACAGGGTCTCGGGAAAAACTGTTTTTT.